The rows below give T cell receptor beta chains drawn from one sample of a study of T cells in Graves' hyperthyroidism and ophthalmopathy. Each CDR3 protein is one row after TCRdb ran MiXCR on the multiplex PCR reads. This table holds a few hundred thousand distinct CDR3 sequences, 15% found once. The specimen was blood. These receptors originate from a woman in her twenties or thirties with Graves' hyperthyroidism. CDR3s include the opening cysteine and the closing phenylalanine or tryptophan. The order of the fields is V gene, clone size, J gene, CDR3 length, D gene, CDR3 protein, CDR3 DNA. The D gene is left open where the match is weak. Clone size is stated in some rows and not others, as once, few, many or a class when expanded.

TRBV9	many	TRBJ2-1	16	NA	CASSVAEWSSYNEQFF	TGTGCCAGCAGCGTAGCTGAGTGGAGCTCCTACAATGAGCAGTTCTTC
TRBV5-1	NA	TRBJ2-5	14	NA	CASSLVAAGGTQYF	TGCGCCAGCAGCTTGGTAGCGGCTGGGGGGACCCAGTACTTC
TRBV2	many	TRBJ2-7	16	TRBD1	CASSVGWTGDSYEQYF	TGTGCCAGCAGTGTGGGATGGACAGGGGATTCCTACGAGCAGTACTTC
TRBV28	many	TRBJ1-5	15	NA	CASSSTGFSNQPQHF	TGTGCCAGCAGCTCGACAGGTTTTAGCAATCAGCCCCAGCATTTT
TRBV11-2	many	TRBJ2-7	16	TRBD2	CASLPTSGTISYEQYF	TGTGCCAGCTTACCAACTAGCGGGACTATTTCCTACGAGCAGTACTTC
TRBV27	few	TRBJ2-7	15	NA	CASSPSWARSYEQYF	TGTGCCAGCAGTCCTTCCTGGGCTAGGTCCTACGAGCAGTACTTC
TRBV28	many	TRBJ2-1	11	NA	CASSPRNEQFF	TGTGCCAGCAGTCCAAGGAATGAGCAGTTCTTC
TRBV3-1	many	TRBJ2-5	15	NA	CASSQGTRGPETQYF	TGTGCCAGCAGCCAAGGGACACGGGGGCCGGAGACCCAGTACTTC
TRBV11-2	few	TRBJ2-5	14	NA	CASSPTGPRETQYF	TGTGCCAGCAGCCCAACAGGGCCGCGGGAGACCCAGTACTTC
TRBV6-2/TRBV6-3	NA	TRBJ2-2	18	NA	CASSYPSSKVTNTGELFF	TGTGCCAGCAGTTATCCCAGCTCAAAGGTTACGAACACCGGGGAGCTGTTTTTT
TRBV18	many	TRBJ2-2	14	NA	CASSPPGFTGELFF	TGTGCCAGCTCACCACCAGGGTTCACCGGGGAGCTGTTTTTT
TRBV28	many	TRBJ2-7	16	TRBD1	CASSFRTDRVGYEQYF	TGTGCCAGCAGTTTTCGGACCGACAGGGTCGGCTACGAGCAGTACTTC
TRBV4-1	few	TRBJ2-5	16	TRBD1	CASSHPPGTGEETQYF	TGCGCCAGCAGCCATCCACCCGGGACAGGGGAAGAGACCCAGTACTTC
TRBV28	many	TRBJ2-7	13	NA	CASSWAGSYEQYF	TGTGCCAGCAGTTGGGCGGGCTCCTACGAGCAGTACTTC
TRBV24-1	NA	TRBJ1-4	14	NA	CATSDSGVHEKLFF	TGTGCCACCAGTGATTCTGGGGTTCATGAAAAACTGTTTTTT
TRBV28	many	TRBJ2-7	15	NA	CASSRRSNPYYEQYF	TGTGCCAGCAGCAGAAGGTCCAACCCCTACTACGAGCAGTACTTC
TRBV7-9	many	TRBJ2-7	14	NA	CASSFRGSSYEQYF	TGTGCCAGCAGCTTTCGGGGCAGCTCCTACGAGCAGTACTTC
TRBV7-8	many	TRBJ2-1	13	NA	CASSPRLENEQFF	TGTGCCAGCAGCCCCCGACTAGAGAATGAGCAGTTCTTC
TRBV2	many	TRBJ2-1	15	TRBD2	CASSATSGSYNEQFF	TGTGCCAGCAGTGCTACTAGCGGGTCCTACAATGAGCAGTTCTTC
TRBV7-2	many	TRBJ2-7	14	NA	CASSLTVPPYEQYF	TGTGCCAGCAGCTTGACAGTTCCTCCCTACGAGCAGTACTTC
TRBV4-1	NA	TRBJ2-1	15	NA	CASSRSLEPYNEQFF	TGCGCCAGCAGCCGATCTCTCGAACCCTACAATGAGCAGTTCTTC
TRBV6-1	NA	TRBJ1-4	16	NA	CASSEITGQTNEKLFF	TGTGCCAGCAGTGAAATTACAGGGCAAACTAATGAAAAACTGTTTTTT
TRBV27	NA	TRBJ1-5	15	NA	CASSLIGFSNQPQHF	TGTGCCAGCAGTTTAATTGGGTTTAGCAATCAGCCCCAGCATTTT
TRBV7-9	few	TRBJ2-7	17	TRBD2	CASSLGVAGAISYEQYF	TGTGCCAGCAGCTTAGGGGTGGCGGGAGCCATCTCCTACGAGCAGTACTTC
TRBV20-1	few	TRBJ1-4	14	NA	CSASIPTTNEKLFF	TGCAGTGCTAGCATACCAACAACTAATGAAAAACTGTTTTTT
TRBV3-1	many	TRBJ1-5	15	NA	CASSQGNGQNQPQHF	TGTGCCAGCAGCCAAGGAAACGGCCAAAATCAGCCCCAGCATTTT
TRBV27	many	TRBJ2-1	15	NA	CASSLRPATYNEQFF	TGTGCCAGCAGTCTCAGGCCGGCCACGTACAATGAGCAGTTCTTC
TRBV28	many	TRBJ2-7	13	TRBD1	CASYGTDTYEQYF	TGTGCCAGCTATGGGACAGACACCTACGAGCAGTACTTC
TRBV7-2	many	TRBJ1-6	15	TRBD1	CASSSDRATNSPLHF	TGTGCCAGCAGTTCGGACAGGGCGACTAATTCACCCCTCCACTTT
TRBV12-3/TRBV12-4	few	TRBJ2-7	14	NA	CASSLAPGAYEQYF	TGTGCCAGCAGTTTAGCGCCGGGGGCATACGAGCAGTACTTC
TRBV20-1	few	TRBJ1-2	14	NA	CSASSGREFIGYTF	TGCAGTGCTAGCTCGGGACGGGAATTTATTGGCTACACCTTC
TRBV20-1	NA	TRBJ2-1	15	TRBD2	CSAQEGLAGANEQFF	TGCAGTGCCCAGGAAGGTCTAGCGGGAGCGAATGAGCAGTTCTTC
TRBV7-2	NA	TRBJ1-1	15	TRBD1	CASSLDTRGGTEAFF	TGTGCCAGCAGCTTAGATACCAGGGGGGGGACTGAAGCTTTCTTT
TRBV7-9	NA	TRBJ2-2	17	TRBD2	CASSSTGTSVSTGELFF	TGTGCCAGCAGCTCGACCGGGACTAGCGTATCCACCGGGGAGCTGTTTTTT
TRBV27	many	TRBJ2-1	15	NA	CASSFRSQYYNEQFF	TGTGCCAGCAGTTTTCGGTCCCAGTACTACAATGAGCAGTTCTTC
TRBV18	few	TRBJ2-7	14	NA	CASSPFRDHYEQYF	TGTGCCAGCTCACCATTCAGGGATCACTACGAGCAGTACTTC
TRBV12-3/TRBV12-4	NA	TRBJ2-7	16	TRBD2	CASRAGTSGKPYEQYF	TGTGCCAGCAGGGCCGGGACTAGCGGGAAACCCTACGAGCAGTACTTC
TRBV15	many	TRBJ1-1	12	TRBD1	CATRRTGTEAFF	TGTGCCACCAGGAGGACAGGGACTGAAGCTTTCTTT
TRBV14	few	TRBJ2-1	15	NA	CASSQPGTPYNEQFF	TGTGCCAGCAGCCAGCCCGGGACTCCCTACAATGAGCAGTTCTTC
TRBV11-2	many	TRBJ2-5	15	NA	CASSWDASSAETQYF	TGTGCCAGCAGCTGGGACGCGTCTAGTGCGGAGACCCAGTACTTC
TRBV29-1	NA	TRBJ2-3	14	TRBD2	CSAAGAGGMDTQYF	TGCAGCGCCGCCGGAGCGGGGGGAATGGATACGCAGTATTTT
TRBV29-1	many	TRBJ2-1	18	TRBD2	CSVEDGTSGRIAYNEQFF	TGCAGCGTTGAAGACGGGACTAGCGGGAGGATCGCCTACAATGAGCAGTTCTTC
TRBV12-3/TRBV12-4	many	TRBJ2-1	14	TRBD2	CASSLSGIGNEQFF	TGTGCCAGCAGCCTCAGCGGGATTGGTAATGAGCAGTTCTTC
TRBV11-2	NA	TRBJ2-1	17	TRBD2	CASSLVVLSGGNNEQFF	TGTGCCAGCAGCTTAGTAGTCCTTAGCGGGGGTAACAATGAGCAGTTCTTC
TRBV18	NA	TRBJ1-5	15	NA	CASSGIGGSNQPQHF	TGTGCCAGCTCAGGAATAGGGGGTAGCAATCAGCCCCAGCATTTT
TRBV28	many	TRBJ2-5	16	TRBD2	CASSLSGTSGGKTQYF	TGTGCCAGCAGTTTATCCGGGACCTCGGGAGGGAAGACCCAGTACTTC
TRBV3-1	NA	TRBJ2-2	18	TRBD2	CASSQDKLAGAGTGELFF	TGTGCCAGCAGCCAAGATAAACTAGCGGGAGCGGGCACCGGGGAGCTGTTTTTT
TRBV20-1	few	TRBJ2-6	18	TRBD1	CSAPQTGSPSFGANVLTF	TGCAGTGCGCCGCAGACAGGGTCCCCTTCCTTTGGGGCCAACGTCCTGACTTTC
TRBV9	few	TRBJ2-7	15	TRBD1	CASSVRTGGSYEQYF	TGTGCCAGCAGCGTAAGGACAGGGGGCTCCTACGAGCAGTACTTC
TRBV9	many	TRBJ2-5	14	TRBD1	CASSKGQPQETQYF	TGTGCCAGCAGCAAGGGACAGCCCCAAGAGACCCAGTACTTC